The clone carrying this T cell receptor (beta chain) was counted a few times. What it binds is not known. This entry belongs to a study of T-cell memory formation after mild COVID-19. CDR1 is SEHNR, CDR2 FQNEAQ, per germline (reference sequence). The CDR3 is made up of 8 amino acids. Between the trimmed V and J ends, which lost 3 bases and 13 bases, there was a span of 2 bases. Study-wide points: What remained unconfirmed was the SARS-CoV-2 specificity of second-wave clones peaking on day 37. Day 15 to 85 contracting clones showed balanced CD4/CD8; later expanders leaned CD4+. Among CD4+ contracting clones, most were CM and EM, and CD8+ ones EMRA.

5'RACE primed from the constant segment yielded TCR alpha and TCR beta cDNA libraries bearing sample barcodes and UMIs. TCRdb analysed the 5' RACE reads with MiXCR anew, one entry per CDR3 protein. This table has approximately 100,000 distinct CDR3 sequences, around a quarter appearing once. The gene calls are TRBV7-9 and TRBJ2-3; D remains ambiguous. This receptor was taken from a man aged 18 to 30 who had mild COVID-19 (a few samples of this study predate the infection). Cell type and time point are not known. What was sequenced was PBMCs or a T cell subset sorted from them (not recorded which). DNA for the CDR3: TGTGCCAGCAGCTTGGAGTATTTT. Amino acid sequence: CASSLEYF.